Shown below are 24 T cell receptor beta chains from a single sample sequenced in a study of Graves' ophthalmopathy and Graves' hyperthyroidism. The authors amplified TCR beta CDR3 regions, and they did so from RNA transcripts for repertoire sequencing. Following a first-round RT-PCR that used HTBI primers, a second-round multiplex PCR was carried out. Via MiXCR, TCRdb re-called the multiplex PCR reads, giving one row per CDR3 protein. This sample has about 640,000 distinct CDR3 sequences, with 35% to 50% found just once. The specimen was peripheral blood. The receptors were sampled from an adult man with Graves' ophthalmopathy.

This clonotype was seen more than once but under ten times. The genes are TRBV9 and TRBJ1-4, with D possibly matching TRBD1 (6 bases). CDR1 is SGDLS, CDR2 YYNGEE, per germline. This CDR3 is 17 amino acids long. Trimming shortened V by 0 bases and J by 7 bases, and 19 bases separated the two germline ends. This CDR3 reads CASSVEAGVMASEKLFF. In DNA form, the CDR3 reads TGTGCCAGCAGCGTAGAGGCAGGGGTTATGGCGAGTGAAAAACTGTTTTTT.

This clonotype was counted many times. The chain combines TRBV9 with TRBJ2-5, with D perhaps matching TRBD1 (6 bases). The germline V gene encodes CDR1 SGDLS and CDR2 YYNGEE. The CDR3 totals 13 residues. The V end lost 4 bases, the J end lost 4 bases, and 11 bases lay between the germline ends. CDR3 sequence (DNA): TGTGCCAGCAGCACAGGACAGTCAGAGACCCAGTACTTC. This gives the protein CASSTGQSETQYF. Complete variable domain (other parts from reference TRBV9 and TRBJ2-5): DSGVTQTPKHLITATGQRVTLRCSPRSGDLSVYWYQQSLDQGLQFLIQYYNGEERAKGNILERFSAQQFPDLHSELNLSSLELGDSALYFCASSTGQSETQYFGPGTRLLVL.

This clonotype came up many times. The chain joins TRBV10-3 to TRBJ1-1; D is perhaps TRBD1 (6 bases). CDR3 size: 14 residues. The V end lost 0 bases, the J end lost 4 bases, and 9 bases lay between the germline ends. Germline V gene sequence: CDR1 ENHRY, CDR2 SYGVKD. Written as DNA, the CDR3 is TGTGCCATCAGTGAGTCACAGGGTGGCACTGAAGCTTTCTTT. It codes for CAISESQGGTEAFF.

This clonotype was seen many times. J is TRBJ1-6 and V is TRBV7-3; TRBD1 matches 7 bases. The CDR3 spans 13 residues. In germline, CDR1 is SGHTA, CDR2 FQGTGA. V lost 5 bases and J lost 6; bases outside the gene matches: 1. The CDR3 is CASSTGVNSPLHF. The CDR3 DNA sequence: TGTGCCAGCAGCACAGGGGTTAATTCACCCCTCCACTTT.

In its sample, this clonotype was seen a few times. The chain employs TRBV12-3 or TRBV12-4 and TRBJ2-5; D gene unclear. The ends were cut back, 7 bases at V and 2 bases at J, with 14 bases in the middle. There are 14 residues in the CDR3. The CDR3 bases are TGTGCCAGCATCCGGACCCCTGAACAAGAGACCCAGTACTTC. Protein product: CASIRTPEQETQYF.

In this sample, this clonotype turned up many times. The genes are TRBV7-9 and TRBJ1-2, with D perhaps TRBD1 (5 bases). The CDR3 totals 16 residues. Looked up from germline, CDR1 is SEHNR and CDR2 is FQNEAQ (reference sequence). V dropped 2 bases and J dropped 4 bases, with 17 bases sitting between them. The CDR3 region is CASSLLAETDFYGYTF. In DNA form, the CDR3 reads TGTGCCAGCAGCTTATTAGCCGAGACAGACTTCTATGGCTACACCTTC.

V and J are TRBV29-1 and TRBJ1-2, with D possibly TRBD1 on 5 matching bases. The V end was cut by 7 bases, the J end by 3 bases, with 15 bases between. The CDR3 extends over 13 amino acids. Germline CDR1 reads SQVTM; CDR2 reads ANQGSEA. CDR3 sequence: CSADLTAYYGYTF. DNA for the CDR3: TGCAGCGCTGACTTGACAGCTTACTATGGCTACACCTTC.

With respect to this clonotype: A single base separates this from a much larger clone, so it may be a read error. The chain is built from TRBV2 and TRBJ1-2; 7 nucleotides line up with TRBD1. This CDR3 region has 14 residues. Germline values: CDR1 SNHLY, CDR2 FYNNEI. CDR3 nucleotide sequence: TGTGCCAGCAGTACTCCCCAGGGGGGCTATGGCTACGCCTTC. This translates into CASSTPQGGYGYAF.

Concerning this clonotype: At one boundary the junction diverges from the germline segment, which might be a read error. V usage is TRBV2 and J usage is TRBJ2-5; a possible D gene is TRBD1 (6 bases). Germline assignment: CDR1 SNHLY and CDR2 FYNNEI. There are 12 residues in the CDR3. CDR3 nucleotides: TGTGCCGGCAGAGGAACAGGGTCGACCCAGTACTTC. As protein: CAGRGTGSTQYF.

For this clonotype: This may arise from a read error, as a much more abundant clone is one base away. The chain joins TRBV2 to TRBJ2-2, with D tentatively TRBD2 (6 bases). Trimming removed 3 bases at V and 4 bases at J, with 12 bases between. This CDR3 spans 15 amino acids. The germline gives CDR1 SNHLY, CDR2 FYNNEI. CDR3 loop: CASSEVADGTGELFF. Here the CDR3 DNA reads TGTGCCAGCAGTGAGGTAGCGGATGGCACCGGGGAGCTGTTTTTT.

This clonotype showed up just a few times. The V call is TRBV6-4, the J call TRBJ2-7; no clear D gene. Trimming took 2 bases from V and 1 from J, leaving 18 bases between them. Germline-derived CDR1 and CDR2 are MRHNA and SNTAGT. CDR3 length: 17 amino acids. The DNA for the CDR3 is TGTGCCAGCAGTGACCGGGCCTTAGGGCGCAAATCCTACGAGCAGTACTTC. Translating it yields CASSDRALGRKSYEQYF.

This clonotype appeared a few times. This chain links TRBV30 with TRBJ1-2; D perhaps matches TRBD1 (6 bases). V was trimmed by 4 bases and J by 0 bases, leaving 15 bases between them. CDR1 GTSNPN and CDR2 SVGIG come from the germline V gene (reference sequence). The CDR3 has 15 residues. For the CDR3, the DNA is TGTGCCTGGACTAGGACAGCAACTACTAACTATGGCTACACCTTC. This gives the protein CAWTRTATTNYGYTF. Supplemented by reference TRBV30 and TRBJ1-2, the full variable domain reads SQTIHQWPATLVQPVGSPLSLECTVEGTSNPNLYWYRQAAGRGLQLLFYSVGIGQISSEVPQNLSASRPQDRQFILSSKKLLLSDSGFYLCAWTRTATTNYGYTFGSGTRLTVV.

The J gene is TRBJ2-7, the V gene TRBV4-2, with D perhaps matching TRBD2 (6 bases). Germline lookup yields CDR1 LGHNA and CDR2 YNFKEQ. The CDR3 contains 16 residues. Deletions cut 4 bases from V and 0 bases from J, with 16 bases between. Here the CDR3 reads CASSLDTSSSSYEQYF. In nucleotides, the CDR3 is TGTGCCAGCAGCCTGGATACTAGCTCAAGCTCCTACGAGCAGTACTTC.

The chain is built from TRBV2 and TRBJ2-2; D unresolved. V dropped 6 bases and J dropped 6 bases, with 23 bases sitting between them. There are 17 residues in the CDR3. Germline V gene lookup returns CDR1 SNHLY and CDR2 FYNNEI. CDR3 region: CASSQDQNRKRSGELFF. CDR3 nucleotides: TGTGCCAGCAGCCAAGATCAGAACCGTAAGAGGTCCGGGGAGCTGTTTTTT.

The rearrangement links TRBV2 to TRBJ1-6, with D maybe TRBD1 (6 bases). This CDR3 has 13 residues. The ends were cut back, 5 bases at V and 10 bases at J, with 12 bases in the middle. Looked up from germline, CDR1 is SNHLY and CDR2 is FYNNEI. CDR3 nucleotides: TGTGCCAGCAGTATTCAGGGGTTCTCACCCCTCCACTTT. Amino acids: CASSIQGFSPLHF.

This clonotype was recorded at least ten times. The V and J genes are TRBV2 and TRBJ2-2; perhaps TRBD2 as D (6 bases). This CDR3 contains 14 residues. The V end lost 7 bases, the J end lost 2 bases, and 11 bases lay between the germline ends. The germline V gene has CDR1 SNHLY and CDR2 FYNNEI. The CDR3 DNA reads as TGTGCCAGCATGGCGGGAATAAACACCGGGGAGCTGTTTTTT. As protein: CASMAGINTGELFF.

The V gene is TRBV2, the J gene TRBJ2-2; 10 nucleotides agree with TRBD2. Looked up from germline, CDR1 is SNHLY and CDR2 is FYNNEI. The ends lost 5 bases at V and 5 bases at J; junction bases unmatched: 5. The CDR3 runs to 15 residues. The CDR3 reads CASSLSGRQTGELFF. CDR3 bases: TGTGCCAGCAGTCTTAGCGGGAGGCAAACCGGGGAGCTGTTTTTT.

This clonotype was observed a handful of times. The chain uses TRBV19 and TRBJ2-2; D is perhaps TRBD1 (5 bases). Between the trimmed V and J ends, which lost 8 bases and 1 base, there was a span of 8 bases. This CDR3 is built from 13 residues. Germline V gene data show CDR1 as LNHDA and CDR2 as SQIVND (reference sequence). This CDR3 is CASGDRNTGELFF. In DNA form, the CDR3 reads TGTGCCAGTGGAGACAGGAACACCGGGGAGCTGTTTTTT.

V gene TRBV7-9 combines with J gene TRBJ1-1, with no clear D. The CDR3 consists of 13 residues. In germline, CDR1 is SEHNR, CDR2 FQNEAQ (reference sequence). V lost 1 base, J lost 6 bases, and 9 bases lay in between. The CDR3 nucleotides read TGTGCCAGCAGCTTAGGGCATAACGCTGAAGCTTTCTTT. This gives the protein CASSLGHNAEAFF.

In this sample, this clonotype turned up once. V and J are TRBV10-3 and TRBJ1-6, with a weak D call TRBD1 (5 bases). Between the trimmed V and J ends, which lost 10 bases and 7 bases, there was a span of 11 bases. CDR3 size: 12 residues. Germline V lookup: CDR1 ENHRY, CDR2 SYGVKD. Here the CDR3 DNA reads TGTGCCACCAGGGCGGAAAATTCACCCCTCCACTTT. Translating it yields CATRAENSPLHF.

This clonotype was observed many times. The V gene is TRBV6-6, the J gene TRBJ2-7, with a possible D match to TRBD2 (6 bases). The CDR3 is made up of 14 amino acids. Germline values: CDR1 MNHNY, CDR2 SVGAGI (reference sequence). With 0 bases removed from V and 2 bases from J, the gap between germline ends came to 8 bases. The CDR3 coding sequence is TGTGCCAGCAGTTACTCGCGGGAAACCTACGAGCAGTACTTC. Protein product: CASSYSRETYEQYF.

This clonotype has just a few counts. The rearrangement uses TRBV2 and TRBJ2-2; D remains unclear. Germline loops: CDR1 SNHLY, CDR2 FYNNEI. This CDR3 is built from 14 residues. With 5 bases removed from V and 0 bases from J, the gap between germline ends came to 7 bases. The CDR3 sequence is CASSLSSNTGELFF. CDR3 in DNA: TGTGCCAGCAGTCTCTCTTCGAACACCGGGGAGCTGTTTTTT.

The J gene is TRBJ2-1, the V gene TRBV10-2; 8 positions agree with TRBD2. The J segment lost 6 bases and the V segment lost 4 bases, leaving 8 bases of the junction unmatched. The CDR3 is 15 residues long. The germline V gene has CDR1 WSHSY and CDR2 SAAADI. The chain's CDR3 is CASSAPGLGVNEQFF. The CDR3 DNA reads TGCGCCAGCAGTGCACCGGGACTAGGTGTCAATGAGCAGTTCTTC.

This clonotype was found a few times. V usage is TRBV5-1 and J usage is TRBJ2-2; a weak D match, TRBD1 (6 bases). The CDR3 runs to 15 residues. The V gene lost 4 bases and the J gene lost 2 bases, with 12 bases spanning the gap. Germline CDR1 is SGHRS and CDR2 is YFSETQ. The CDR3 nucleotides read TGCGCCAGCAGCCCCCGGGACACTAACACCGGGGAGCTGTTTTTT. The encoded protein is CASSPRDTNTGELFF.